This paragraph covers one TCR beta chain sequence. Its antigen is undetermined. TCRdb independently ran MiXCR on the 5' RACE reads; one entry per CDR3 protein. The table has a few hundred thousand distinct CDR3 sequences, approximately 10% seen once. The data were taken from a study of identical twins. The V gene's germline CDR1 is MNHEY and CDR2 SMNVEV (reference sequence). There are 14 residues in the CDR3. V lost 5 bases and J 1 base, leaving 8 bases between the germline ends. Overall study findings and caveats: There is a chance that invariant MAIT and iNKT cells partially muddied zero-insertion analyses. Among out-of-frame alpha sequences shared by twins, low generation probability occurred in excess. A cross-sectional statistical analysis, not follow-up of the same donors, supported the conclusions.

These data were also filed under a second study, of yellow fever vaccine responses in identical twins.

The clonotype originates from a woman aged 18 to 35 in good health. Sample: PBMCs. This chain uses TRBV27 with TRBJ2-2; no reliable D call. For the CDR3, the DNA is TGTGCCAGCAGTACGGTCCTGAACACCGGGGAGCTGTTTTTT. Translation: CASSTVLNTGELFF.